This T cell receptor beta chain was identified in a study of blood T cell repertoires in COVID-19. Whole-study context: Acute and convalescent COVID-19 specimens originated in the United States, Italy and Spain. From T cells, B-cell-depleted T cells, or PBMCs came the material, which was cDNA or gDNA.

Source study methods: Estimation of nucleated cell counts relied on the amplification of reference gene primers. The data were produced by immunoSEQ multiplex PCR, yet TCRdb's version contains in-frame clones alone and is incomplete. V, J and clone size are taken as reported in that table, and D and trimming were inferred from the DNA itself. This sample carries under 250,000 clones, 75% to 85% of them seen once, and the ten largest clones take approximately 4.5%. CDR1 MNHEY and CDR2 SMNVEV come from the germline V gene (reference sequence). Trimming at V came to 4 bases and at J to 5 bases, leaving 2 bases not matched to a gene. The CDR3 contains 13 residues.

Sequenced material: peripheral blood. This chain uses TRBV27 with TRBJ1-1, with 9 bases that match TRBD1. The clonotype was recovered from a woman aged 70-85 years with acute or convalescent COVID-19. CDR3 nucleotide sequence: TGTGCCAGCAGTTGGACAGGGGAAACTGAAGCTTTCTTT. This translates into CASSWTGETEAFF.